This T cell receptor (beta chain) was sequenced during a study of T-cell reconstitution after alpha-beta-depleted transplantation in children. Ten or more counts support this clonotype. Germline V gene sequence: CDR1 MNHEY, CDR2 SVGEGT. CDR3 length: 17 residues. The trim removed 6 bases at V and 7 bases at J, leaving 12 bases unmatched. This sample's TCRbeta library carried unique molecular identifier barcodes. Each CDR3 protein gets one entry after TCRdb re-called the PCR reads with MiXCR. This table holds approximately 590,000 distinct CDR3 sequences, over 9.5% found once. The specimen was PBMCs from the stem cell graft donor, collected from the stem cell graft. The receptor was isolated from a human donor who donated a stem cell graft to a child with acute myeloid leukemia. The genes are TRBV6-2 or TRBV6-3 and TRBJ2-1; 13 bases are shared with TRBD2. CDR3 DNA: TGTGCCAGCAGGAATAGACTAGCGGGAGGTTCTTCGAATGAGCAGTTCTTC. Amino acids: CASRNRLAGGSSNEQFF.